The 2 T cell receptor beta chains listed next were all sequenced from one sample in a study of shared clonotypes between healthy human individuals. Sequencing used immunoSEQ multiplex PCR; TCRdb keeps in-frame clones, though not all of them. This table has 1.4 million to 1.5 million clones, roughly 96% appearing once. The sequencing sample was made of naive CD4+ T cells sorted from blood. Indicated subset: CD45RA+ positively selected. These receptors were taken from a young man in good health.

The chain combines TRBV28 with TRBJ2-6; D gene unclear. Germline V gives CDR1 MDHEN, CDR2 SYDVKM. The CDR3 contains 14 residues. Trimming shortened V by 10 bases and J by 2 bases, and 12 bases separated the two germline ends. The CDR3, as DNA: TGTGCCACCGGCCGATTGACTGGGGCCAACGTCCTGACTTTC. Translating gives CATGRLTGANVLTF.

This chain uses TRBV9 with TRBJ2-1; TRBD2 agrees at 13 bases. V lost 4 bases and J lost 15; bases outside the gene matches: 7. CDR1 and CDR2 (germline): SGDLS, YYNGEE. The CDR3 is made up of 13 amino acids. The CDR3 nucleotides are TGTGCCAGCAGCCCCGGACTAGCGGGAGTCAGGTTCTTC. This translates into CASSPGLAGVRFF.